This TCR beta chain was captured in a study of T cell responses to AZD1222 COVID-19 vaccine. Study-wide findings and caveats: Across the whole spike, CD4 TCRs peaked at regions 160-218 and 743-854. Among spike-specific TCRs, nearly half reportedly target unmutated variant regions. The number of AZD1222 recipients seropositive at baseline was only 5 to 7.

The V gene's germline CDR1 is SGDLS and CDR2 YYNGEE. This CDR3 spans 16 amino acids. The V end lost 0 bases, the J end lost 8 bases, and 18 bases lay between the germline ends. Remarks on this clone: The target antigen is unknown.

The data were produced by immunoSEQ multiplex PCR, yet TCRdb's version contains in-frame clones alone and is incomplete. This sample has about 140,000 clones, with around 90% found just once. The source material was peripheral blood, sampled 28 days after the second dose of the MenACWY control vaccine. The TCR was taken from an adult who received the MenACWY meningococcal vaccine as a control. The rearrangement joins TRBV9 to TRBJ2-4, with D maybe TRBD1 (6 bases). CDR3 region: CASSVGVASSGDIQYF. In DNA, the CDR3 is TGTGCCAGCAGCGTAGGAGTGGCTAGCTCAGGGGACATTCAGTACTTC.